The rows below give T cell receptor beta chains drawn from one sample of a study of CXCR3-negative and CXCR3-positive naive CD8 T cells. Reprocessing the 5' RACE reads, TCRdb reports a single entry for every CDR3 protein and omits DNA. In all, the sample yields over 80,000 distinct CDR3 sequences. The sequenced sample consisted of naive CXCR3- CD8+ T cells from blood. The receptors stem from a human donor in good health. Some clones in this sample may be carry-over from other donors' samples. Both conserved end residues are part of each CDR3. Size is omitted from some rows. Given values are once, few, many or a class for expanded clones.

J	V	size	CDR3
TRBJ2-2	TRBV7-2	NA	CASSLAGWAAGELFF
TRBJ2-1	TRBV29-1	medium-sized	CSVGAISYNEQFF
TRBJ1-5	TRBV4-2	NA	CASSEGQGVQPQHF
TRBJ2-3	TRBV2	NA	CASSEEGARPYTDTQYF
TRBJ1-2	TRBV29-1	NA	CSVSTVDLNYGYTF
TRBJ2-1	TRBV5-1	NA	CASSLSQGTYNEQFF
TRBJ1-1	TRBV5-1	NA	CASSTGQGEAFF
TRBJ2-5	TRBV4-2	NA	CASSQVGGVPGETQYF
TRBJ1-1	TRBV27	NA	CASSPYTGQGEAFF
TRBJ1-1	TRBV29-1	NA	CSVVHWTEAFF
TRBJ2-7	TRBV23-1	NA	CASSQDRQVPSFPYEQYF
TRBJ2-1	TRBV29-1	NA	CSVETSGSYNNEQFF
TRBJ1-1	TRBV28	NA	CASRTLRVTENTEAFF
TRBJ2-4	TRBV6-2/TRBV6-3	NA	CASSYSEQGGNIQYF
TRBJ2-1	TRBV14	NA	CASSQYLAGSIQGEQFF
TRBJ2-7	TRBV2	NA	CASSESARGHEQYF
TRBJ2-3	TRBV28	NA	CASSAKIAGLGDTQYF
TRBJ2-3	TRBV2	NA	CASSEGEGIDTQYF
TRBJ2-5	TRBV12-3/TRBV12-4	NA	CASSFFLNTKDQETQYF
TRBJ2-7	TRBV4-1	NA	CASSQDWSNVWEQYF
TRBJ1-1	TRBV7-2	NA	CASSQSQGNVNTEAFF
TRBJ2-1	TRBV20-1	NA	CSARVPRGGNNEQFF
TRBJ2-1	TRBV19	NA	CASSSRTGNEQFF
TRBJ2-1	TRBV7-9	NA	CASSPAFRDRAYNEQFF
TRBJ2-2	TRBV4-3	NA	CASSQDVYGTGELFF
TRBJ2-5	TRBV7-9	NA	CAGSFTETQYF
TRBJ2-7	TRBV7-2	NA	CASRPPATYEQYF
TRBJ2-3	TRBV10-3	NA	CAIGVEGGFTDTQYF
TRBJ1-4	TRBV27	NA	CASSPGAGLNEKLFF
TRBJ2-7	TRBV10-2	NA	CASSPTGAYEQYF